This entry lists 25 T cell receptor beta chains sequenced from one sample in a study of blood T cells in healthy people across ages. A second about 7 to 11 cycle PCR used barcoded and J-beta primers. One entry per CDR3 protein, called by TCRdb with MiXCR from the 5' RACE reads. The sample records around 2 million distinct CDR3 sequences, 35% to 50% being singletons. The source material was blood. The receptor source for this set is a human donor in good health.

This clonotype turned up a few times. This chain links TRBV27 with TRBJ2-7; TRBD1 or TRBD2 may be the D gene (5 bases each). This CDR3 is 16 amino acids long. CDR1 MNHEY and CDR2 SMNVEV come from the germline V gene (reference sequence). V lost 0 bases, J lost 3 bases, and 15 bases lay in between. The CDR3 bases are TGTGCCAGCAGTTTATCGTGGGGGACGAAGGTCTACGAGCAGTACTTC. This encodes CASSLSWGTKVYEQYF.

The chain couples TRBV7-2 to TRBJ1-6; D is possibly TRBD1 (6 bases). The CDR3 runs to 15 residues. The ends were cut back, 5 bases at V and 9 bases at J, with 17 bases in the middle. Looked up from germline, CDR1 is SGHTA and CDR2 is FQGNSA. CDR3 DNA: TGTGCCAGCAGCCCCTTGAACAGGGAGCGTTCACCCCTCCACTTT. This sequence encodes CASSPLNRERSPLHF.

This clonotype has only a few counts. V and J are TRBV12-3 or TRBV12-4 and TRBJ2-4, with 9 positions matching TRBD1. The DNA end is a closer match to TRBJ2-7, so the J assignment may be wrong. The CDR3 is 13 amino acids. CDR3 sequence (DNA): TGTGCCAGCAGTCAAGGACAGGGGAGCGAGCAGTACTTC. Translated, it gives CASSQGQGSEQYF.

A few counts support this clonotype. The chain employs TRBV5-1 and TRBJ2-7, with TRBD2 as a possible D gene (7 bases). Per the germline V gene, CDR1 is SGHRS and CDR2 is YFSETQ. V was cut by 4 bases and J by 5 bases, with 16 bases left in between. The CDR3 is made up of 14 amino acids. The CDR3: CASSLYGGPNEQYF. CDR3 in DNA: TGCGCCAGCAGCCTTTACGGGGGGCCGAACGAGCAGTACTTC. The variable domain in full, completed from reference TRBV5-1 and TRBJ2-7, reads KAGVTQTPRYLIKTRGQQVTLSCSPISGHRSVSWYQQTPGQGLQFLFEYFSETQRNKGNFPGRFSGRQFSNSRSEMNVSTLELGDSALYLCASSLYGGPNEQYFGPGTRLTVT.

The CDR3 DNA reads TGTGCCAGCATCAAGGGGGCTAGTACAGATACGCAGTATTTT. Its protein product is CASIKGASTDTQYF. The chain recombines TRBV2 with TRBJ2-3, with 7 bases matching TRBD1. Germline V gene sequence: CDR1 SNHLY, CDR2 FYNNEI. The CDR3 totals 14 residues. The trim removed 7 bases at V and 3 bases at J, leaving 7 bases unmatched.

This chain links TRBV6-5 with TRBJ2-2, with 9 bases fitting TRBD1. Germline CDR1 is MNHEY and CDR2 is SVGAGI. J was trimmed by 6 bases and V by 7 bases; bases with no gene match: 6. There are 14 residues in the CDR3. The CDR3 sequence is CASNRGRVPGELFF. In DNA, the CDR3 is TGTGCCAGCAACAGGGGGCGAGTTCCCGGGGAGCTGTTTTTT.

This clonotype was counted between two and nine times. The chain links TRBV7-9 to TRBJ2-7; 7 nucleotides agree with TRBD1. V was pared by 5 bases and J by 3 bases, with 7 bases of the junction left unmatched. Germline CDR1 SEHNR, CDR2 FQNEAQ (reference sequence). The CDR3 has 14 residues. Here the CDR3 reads CASSPGTAYYEQYF. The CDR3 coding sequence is TGTGCCAGCAGCCCCGGGACAGCTTACTACGAGCAGTACTTC. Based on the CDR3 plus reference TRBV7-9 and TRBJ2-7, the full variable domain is DTGVSQNPRHKITKRGQNVTFRCDPISEHNRLYWYRQTLGQGPEFLTYFQNEAQLEKSRLLSDRFSAERPKGSFSTLEIQRTEQGDSAMYLCASSPGTAYYEQYFGPGTRLTVT.

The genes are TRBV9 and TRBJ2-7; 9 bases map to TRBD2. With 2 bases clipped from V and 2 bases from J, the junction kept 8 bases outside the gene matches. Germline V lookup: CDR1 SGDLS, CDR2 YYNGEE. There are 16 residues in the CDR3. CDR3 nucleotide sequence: TGTGCCAGCAGCGTGGAGGGGCGGGGGGGCCCCTACGAGCAGTACTTC. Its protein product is CASSVEGRGGPYEQYF.

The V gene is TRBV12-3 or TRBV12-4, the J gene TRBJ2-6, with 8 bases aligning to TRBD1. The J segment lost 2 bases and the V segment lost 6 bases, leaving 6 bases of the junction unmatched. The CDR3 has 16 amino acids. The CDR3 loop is CASSPDRVPGANVLTF. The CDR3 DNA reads TGTGCCAGCAGCCCGGACAGGGTTCCTGGGGCCAACGTCCTGACTTTC.

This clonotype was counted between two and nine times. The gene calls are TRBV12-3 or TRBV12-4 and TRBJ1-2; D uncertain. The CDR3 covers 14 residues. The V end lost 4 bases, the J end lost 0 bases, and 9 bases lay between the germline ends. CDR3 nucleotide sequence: TGTGCCAGCAGTTCAGAGACACCTAACTATGGCTACACCTTC. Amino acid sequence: CASSSETPNYGYTF.

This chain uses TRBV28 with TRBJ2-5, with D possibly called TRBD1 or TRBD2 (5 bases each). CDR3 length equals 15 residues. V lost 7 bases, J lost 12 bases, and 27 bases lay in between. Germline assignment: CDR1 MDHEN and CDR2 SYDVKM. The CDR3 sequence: CASTTTSGTLRKEYF. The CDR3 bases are TGTGCCAGCACTACTACTTCCGGGACCCTACGAAAAGAGTACTTC. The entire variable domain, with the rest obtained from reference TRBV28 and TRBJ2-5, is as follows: DVKVTQSSRYLVKRTGEKVFLECVQDMDHENMFWYRQDPGLGLRLIYFSYDVKMKEKGDIPEGYSVSREKKERFSLILESASTNQTSMYLCASTTTSGTLRKEYFGPGTRLLVL.

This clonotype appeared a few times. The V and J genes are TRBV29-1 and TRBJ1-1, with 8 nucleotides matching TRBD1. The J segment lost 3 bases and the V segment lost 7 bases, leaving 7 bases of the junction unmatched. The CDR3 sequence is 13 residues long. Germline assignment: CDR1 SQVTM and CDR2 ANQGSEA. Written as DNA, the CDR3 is TGCAGCGCATCGACAGGGGTGGACACTGAAGCTTTCTTT. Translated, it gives CSASTGVDTEAFF. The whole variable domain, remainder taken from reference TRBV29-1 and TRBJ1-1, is SAVISQKPSRDICQRGTSLTIQCQVDSQVTMMFWYRQQPGQSLTLIATANQGSEATYESGFVIDKFPISRPNLTFSTLTVSNMSPEDSSIYLCSASTGVDTEAFFGQGTRLTVV.

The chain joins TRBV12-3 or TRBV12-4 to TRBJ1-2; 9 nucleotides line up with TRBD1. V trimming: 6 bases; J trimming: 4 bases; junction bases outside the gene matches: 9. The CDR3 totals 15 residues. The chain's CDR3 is CASRNPGQGFYGYTF. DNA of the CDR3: TGTGCCAGCAGGAACCCGGGACAGGGTTTCTATGGCTACACCTTC.

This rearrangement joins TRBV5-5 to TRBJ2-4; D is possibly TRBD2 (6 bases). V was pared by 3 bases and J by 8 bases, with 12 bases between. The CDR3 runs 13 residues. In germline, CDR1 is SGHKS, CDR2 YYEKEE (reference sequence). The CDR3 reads CASSSDGEDIQYF. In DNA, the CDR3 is TGTGCCAGCAGCTCCGACGGGGAGGACATTCAGTACTTC.

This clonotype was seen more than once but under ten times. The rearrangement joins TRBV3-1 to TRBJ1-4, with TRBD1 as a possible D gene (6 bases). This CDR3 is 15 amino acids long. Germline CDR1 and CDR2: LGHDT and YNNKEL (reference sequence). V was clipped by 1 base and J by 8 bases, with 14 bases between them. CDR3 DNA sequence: TGTGCCAGCAGCCAAGGCATGGGGGGCCGGGAAAAACTGTTTTTT. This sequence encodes CASSQGMGGREKLFF.

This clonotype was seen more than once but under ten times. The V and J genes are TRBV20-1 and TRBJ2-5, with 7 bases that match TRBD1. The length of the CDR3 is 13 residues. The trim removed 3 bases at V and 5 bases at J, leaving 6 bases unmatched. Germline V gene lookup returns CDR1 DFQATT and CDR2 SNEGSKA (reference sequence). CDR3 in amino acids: CSARTGRWETQYF. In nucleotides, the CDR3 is TGCAGTGCTAGGACAGGGAGATGGGAGACCCAGTACTTC.

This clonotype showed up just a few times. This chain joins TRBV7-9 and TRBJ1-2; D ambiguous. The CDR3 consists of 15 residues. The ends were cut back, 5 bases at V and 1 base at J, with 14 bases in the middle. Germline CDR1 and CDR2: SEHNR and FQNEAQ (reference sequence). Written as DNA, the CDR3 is TGTGCCAGCAGCCCGTTAAGTCCTCTTAACTATGGCTACACCTTC. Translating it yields CASSPLSPLNYGYTF.

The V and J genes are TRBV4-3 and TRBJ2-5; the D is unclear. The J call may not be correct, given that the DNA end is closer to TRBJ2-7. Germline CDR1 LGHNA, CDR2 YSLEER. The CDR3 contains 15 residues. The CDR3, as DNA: TGCGCCAGCAGCCTTGCTGACACGGGTAGTTACGAGCAGTACTTC. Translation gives CASSLADTGSYEQYF.

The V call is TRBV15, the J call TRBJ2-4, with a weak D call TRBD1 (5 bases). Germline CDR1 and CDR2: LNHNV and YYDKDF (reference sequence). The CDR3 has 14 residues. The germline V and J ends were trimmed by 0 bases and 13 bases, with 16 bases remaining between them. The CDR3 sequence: CATSRDDGAGLQYF. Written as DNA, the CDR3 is TGTGCCACCAGCAGAGATGATGGGGCAGGCCTCCAGTACTTC.

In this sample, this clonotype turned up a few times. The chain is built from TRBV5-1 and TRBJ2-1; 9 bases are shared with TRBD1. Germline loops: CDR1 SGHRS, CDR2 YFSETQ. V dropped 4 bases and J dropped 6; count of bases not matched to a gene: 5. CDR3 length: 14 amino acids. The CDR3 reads CASSVDRGSNEQFF. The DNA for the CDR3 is TGCGCCAGCAGCGTGGACAGGGGAAGCAATGAGCAGTTCTTC. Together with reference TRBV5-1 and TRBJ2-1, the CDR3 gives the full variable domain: KAGVTQTPRYLIKTRGQQVTLSCSPISGHRSVSWYQQTPGQGLQFLFEYFSETQRNKGNFPGRFSGRQFSNSRSEMNVSTLELGDSALYLCASSVDRGSNEQFFGPGTRLTVL.

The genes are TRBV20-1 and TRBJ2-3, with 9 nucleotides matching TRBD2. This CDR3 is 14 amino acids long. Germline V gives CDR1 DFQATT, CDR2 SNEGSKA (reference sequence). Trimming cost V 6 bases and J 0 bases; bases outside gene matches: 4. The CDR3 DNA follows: TGCAGTGCGGCTAGCGGGGCGAGCACAGATACGCAGTATTTT. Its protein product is CSAASGASTDTQYF.

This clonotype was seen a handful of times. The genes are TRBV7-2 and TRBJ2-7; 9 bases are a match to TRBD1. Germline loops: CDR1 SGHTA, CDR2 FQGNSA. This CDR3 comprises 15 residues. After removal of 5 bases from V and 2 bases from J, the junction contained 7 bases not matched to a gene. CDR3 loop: CASSGRTGATYEQYF. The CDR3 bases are TGTGCCAGCAGCGGCCGGACAGGGGCGACCTACGAGCAGTACTTC.

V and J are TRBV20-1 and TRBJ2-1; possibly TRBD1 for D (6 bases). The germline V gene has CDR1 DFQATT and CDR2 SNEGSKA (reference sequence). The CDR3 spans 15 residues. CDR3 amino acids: CSPLRDKFSYNEQFF. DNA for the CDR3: TGCAGCCCCCTCCGGGACAAATTCTCCTACAATGAGCAGTTCTTC.

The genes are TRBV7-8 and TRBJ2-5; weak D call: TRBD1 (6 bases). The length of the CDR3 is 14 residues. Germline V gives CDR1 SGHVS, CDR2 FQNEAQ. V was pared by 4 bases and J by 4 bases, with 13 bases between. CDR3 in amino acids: CASSYVTGPETQYF. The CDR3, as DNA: TGTGCCAGCAGCTACGTCACAGGGCCAGAGACCCAGTACTTC.

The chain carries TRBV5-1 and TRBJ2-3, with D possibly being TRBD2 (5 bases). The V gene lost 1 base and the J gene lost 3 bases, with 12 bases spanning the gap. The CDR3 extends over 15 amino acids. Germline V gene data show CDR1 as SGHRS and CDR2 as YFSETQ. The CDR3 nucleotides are TGCGCCAGCAGCTTGTACGGGGATGGGACAGATACGCAGTATTTT. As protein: CASSLYGDGTDTQYF.